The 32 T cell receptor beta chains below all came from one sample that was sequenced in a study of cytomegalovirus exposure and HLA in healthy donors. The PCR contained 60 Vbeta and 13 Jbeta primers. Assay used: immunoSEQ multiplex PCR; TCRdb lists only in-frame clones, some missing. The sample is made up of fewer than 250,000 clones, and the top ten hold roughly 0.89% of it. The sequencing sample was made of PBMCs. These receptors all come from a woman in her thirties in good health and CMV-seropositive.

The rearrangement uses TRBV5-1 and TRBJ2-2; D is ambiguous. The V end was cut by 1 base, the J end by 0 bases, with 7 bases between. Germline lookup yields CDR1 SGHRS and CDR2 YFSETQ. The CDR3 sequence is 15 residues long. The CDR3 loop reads CASSLTFANTGELFF. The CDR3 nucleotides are TGCGCCAGCAGCTTGACATTCGCGAACACCGGGGAGCTGTTTTTT.

CDR3: CASSVLTGYNEQFF. CDR3 DNA: TGTGCCAGCAGCGTATTGACAGGTTACAATGAGCAGTTCTTC. The J gene is TRBJ2-1, the V gene TRBV9; D perhaps matches TRBD1 (6 bases). The germline V gene encodes CDR1 SGDLS and CDR2 YYNGEE. Trimming shortened V by 1 base and J by 4 bases, and 9 bases separated the two germline ends. The CDR3 extends over 14 amino acids.

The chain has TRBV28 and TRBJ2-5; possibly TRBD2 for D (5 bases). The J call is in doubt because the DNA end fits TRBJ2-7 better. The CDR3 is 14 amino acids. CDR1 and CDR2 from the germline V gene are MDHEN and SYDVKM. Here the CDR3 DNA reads TGTGCCAGCAGTCCCTTGCCGGGAATCTACGAGCAGTACTTC. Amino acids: CASSPLPGIYEQYF.

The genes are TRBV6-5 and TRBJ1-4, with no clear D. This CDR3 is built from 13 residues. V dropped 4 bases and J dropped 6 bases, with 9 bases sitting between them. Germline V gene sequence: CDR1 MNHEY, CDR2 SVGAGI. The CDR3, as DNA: TGTGCCAGCAGTTCCGACTGGGATGAAAAACTGTTTTTT. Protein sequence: CASSSDWDEKLFF.

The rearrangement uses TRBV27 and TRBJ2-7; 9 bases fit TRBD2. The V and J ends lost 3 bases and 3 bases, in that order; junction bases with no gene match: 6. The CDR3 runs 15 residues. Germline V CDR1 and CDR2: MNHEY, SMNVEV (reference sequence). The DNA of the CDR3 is TGTGCCAGCAGTTTGGAGCGGGGGGCTTACTACGAGCAGTACTTC. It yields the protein CASSLERGAYYEQYF.

The CDR3 loop reads CASHPGATNEKLFF. CDR3 bases: TGCGCCAGCCATCCAGGGGCAACTAATGAAAAACTGTTTTTT. This sequence joins TRBV5-1 and TRBJ1-4, with D perhaps matching TRBD1 (6 bases). Trimming left V 7 bases short and J 0 bases short, with 10 bases between. The CDR3 contains 14 residues. Germline CDR1 SGHRS, CDR2 YFSETQ.

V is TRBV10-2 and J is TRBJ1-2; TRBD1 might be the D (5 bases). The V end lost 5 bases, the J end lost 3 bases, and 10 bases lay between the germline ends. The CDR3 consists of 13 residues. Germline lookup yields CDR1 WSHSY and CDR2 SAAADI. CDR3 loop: CASSFAQDYGYTF. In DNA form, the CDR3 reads TGCGCCAGCAGTTTTGCACAGGACTATGGCTACACCTTC.

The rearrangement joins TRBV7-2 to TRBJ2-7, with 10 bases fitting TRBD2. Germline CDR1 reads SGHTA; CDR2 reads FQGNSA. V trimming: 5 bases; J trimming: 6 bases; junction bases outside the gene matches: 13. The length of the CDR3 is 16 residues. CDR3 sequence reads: CASSQEGLAGVAEQYF. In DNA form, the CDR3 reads TGTGCCAGCAGCCAAGAAGGTCTAGCGGGAGTAGCCGAGCAGTACTTC.

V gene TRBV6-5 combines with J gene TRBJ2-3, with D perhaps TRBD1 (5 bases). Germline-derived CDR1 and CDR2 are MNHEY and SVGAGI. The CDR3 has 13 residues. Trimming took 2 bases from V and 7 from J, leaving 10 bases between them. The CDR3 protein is CASSYGAVNTQYF. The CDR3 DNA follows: TGTGCCAGCAGTTACGGGGCAGTCAATACGCAGTATTTT.

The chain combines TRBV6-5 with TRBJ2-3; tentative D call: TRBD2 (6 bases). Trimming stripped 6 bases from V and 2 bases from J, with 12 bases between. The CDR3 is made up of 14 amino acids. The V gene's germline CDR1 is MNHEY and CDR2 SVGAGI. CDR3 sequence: CASRQRAHTDTQYF. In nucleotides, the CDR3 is TGTGCCAGCAGGCAGCGGGCGCACACAGATACGCAGTATTTT.

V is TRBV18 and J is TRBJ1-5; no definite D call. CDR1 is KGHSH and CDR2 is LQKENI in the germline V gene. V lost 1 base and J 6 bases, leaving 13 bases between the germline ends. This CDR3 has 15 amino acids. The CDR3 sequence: CASSPQAGSGQPQHF. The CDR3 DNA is TGTGCCAGCTCACCACAGGCAGGTAGTGGTCAGCCCCAGCATTTT.

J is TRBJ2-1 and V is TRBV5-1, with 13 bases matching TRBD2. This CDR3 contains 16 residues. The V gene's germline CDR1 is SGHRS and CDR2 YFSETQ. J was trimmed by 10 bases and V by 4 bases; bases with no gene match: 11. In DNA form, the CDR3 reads TGCGCCAGCAGCCCACCTACTAGCGGGGGGGCACGAGAGCAGTTCTTC. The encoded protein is CASSPPTSGGAREQFF.

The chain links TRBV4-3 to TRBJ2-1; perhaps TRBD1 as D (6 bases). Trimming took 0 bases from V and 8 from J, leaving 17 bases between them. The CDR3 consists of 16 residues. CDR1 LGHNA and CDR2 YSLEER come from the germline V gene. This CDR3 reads CASSQDQGSSFHEQFF. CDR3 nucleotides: TGCGCCAGCAGCCAAGATCAGGGGTCTAGCTTTCATGAGCAGTTCTTC.

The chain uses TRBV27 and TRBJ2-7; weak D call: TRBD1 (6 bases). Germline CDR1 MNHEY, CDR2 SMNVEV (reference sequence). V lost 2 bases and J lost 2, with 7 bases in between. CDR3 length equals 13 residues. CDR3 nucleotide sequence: TGTGCCAGCAGTTTAGGACAGACCTACGAGCAGTACTTC. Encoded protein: CASSLGQTYEQYF.

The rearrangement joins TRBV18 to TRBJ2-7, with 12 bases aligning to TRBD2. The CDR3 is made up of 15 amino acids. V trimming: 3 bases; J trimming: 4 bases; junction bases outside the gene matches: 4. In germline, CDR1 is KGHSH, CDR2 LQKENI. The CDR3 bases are TGTGCCAGCTCACCTCTAGCGGGAGGGGGTTACGAGCAGTACTTC. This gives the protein CASSPLAGGGYEQYF. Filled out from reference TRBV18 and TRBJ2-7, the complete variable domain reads NAGVMQNPRHLVRRRGQEARLRCSPMKGHSHVYWYRQLPEEGLKFMVYLQKENIIDESGMPKERFSAEFPKEGPSILRIQQVVRGDSAAYFCASSPLAGGGYEQYFGPGTRLTVT.

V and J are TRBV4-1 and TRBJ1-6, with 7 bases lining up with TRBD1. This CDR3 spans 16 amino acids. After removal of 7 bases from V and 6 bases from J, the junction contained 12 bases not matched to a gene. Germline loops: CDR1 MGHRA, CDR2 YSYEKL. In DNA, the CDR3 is TGCGCCAGCACCCGGGACAGTCTCCAACCTAATTCACCCCTCCACTTT. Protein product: CASTRDSLQPNSPLHF.

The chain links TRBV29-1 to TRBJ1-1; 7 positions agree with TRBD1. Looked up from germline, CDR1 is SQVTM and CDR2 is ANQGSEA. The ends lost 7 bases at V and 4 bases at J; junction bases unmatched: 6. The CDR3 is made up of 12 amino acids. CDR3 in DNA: TGCAGCGAAACAGGGGATGGCACTGAAGCTTTCTTT. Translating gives CSETGDGTEAFF.

The CDR3, as DNA: TGTGCCAGCAGCCAAAGCCCGGGACTCGACGACACAGATACGCAGTATTTT. Translated: CASSQSPGLDDTDTQYF. The chain carries TRBV21-1 and TRBJ2-3; TRBD2, as called in the table, went unchecked against the DNA. TRBV21-1 is a known pseudogene. CDR3 size: 17 residues.

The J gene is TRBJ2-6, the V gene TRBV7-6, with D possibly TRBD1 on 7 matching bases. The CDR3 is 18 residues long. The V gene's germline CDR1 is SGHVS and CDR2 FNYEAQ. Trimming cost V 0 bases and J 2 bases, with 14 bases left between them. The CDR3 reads CASSLASGGPPGANVLTF. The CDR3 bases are TGTGCCAGCAGCTTAGCGTCAGGGGGGCCCCCTGGGGCCAACGTCCTGACTTTC.

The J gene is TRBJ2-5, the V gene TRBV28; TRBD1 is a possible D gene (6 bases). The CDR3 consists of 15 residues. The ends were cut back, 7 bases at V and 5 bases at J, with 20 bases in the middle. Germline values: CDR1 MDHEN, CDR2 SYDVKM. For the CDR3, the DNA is TGTGCCAGCAATACAAAACAGGGAAGGGGGGAGACCCAGTACTTC. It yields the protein CASNTKQGRGETQYF.

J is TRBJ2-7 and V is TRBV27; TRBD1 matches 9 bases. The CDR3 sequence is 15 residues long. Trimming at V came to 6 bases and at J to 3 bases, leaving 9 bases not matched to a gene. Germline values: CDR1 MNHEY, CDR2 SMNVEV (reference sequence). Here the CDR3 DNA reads TGTGCCAGCAGCCCAACAGGGGGCCGTCTCTACGAGCAGTACTTC. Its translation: CASSPTGGRLYEQYF.

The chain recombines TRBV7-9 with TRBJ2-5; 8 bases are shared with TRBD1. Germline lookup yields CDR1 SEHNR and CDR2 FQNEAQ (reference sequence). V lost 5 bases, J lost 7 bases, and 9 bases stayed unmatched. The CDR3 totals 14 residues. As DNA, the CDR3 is TGTGCCAGCAGCCCGGTGGGACAGGCTGGGACCCAGTACTTC. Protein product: CASSPVGQAGTQYF.

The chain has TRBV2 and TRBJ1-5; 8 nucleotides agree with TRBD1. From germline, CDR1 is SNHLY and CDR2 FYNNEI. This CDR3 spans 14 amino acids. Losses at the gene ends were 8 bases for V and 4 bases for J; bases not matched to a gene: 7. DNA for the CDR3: TGTGCCAGCCGAGAAACAGGGGGGAATCAGCCCCAGCATTTT. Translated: CASRETGGNQPQHF.

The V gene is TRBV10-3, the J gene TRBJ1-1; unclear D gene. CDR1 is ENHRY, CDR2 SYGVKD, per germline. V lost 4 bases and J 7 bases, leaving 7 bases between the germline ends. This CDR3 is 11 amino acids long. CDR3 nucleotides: TGTGCCATCAGTGCCGACTTTGAAGCTTTCTTT. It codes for CAISADFEAFF.

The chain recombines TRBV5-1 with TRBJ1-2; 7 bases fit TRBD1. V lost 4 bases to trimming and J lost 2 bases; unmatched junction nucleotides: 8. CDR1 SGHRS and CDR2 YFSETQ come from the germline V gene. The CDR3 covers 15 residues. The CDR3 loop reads CASSPASGGNYGYTF. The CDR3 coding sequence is TGCGCCAGCAGCCCGGCTTCAGGGGGAAACTATGGCTACACCTTC.

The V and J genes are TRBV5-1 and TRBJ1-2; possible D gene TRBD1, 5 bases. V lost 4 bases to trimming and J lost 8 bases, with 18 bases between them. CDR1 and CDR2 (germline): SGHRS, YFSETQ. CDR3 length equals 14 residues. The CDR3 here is CASSPIRRGGGYTF. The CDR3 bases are TGCGCCAGCAGCCCTATCCGGCGGGGCGGAGGCTACACCTTC. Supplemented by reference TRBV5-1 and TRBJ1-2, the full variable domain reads KAGVTQTPRYLIKTRGQQVTLSCSPISGHRSVSWYQQTPGQGLQFLFEYFSETQRNKGNFPGRFSGRQFSNSRSEMNVSTLELGDSALYLCASSPIRRGGGYTFGSGTRLTVV.

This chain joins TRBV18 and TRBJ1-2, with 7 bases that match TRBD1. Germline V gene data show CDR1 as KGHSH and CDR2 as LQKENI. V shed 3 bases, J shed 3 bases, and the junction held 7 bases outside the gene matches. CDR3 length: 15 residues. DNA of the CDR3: TGTGCCAGCTCACCGGCGACAGGGTTTGACTATGGCTACACCTTC. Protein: CASSPATGFDYGYTF.

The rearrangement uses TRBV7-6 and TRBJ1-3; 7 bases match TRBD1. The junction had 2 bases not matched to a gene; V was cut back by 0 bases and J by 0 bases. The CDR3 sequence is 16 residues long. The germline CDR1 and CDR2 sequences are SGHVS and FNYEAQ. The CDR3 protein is CASSLAGGPSGNTIYF. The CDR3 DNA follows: TGTGCCAGCAGCTTAGCAGGGGGCCCCTCTGGAAACACCATATATTTT. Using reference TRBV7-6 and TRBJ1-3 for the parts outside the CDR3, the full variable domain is GAGVSQSPRYKVTKRGQDVALRCDPISGHVSLYWYRQALGQGPEFLTYFNYEAQQDKSGLPNDRFSAERPEGSISTLTIQRTEQRDSAMYRCASSLAGGPSGNTIYFGEGSWLTVV.

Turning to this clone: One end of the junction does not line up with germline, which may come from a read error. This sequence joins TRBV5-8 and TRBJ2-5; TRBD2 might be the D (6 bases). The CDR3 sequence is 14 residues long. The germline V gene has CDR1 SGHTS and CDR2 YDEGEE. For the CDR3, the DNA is TGTGCCGGCAGCTTTTCATTCGGGGGAGAGACCCAGTACTTC. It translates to CAGSFSFGGETQYF. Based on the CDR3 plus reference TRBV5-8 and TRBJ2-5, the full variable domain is EAGVTQSPTHLIKTRGQQATLRCSPISGHTSVYWYQQALGLGLQFLLWYDEGEERNRGNFPPRFSGRQFPNYSSELNVNALELEDSALYLCAGSFSFGGETQYFGPGTRLLVL.

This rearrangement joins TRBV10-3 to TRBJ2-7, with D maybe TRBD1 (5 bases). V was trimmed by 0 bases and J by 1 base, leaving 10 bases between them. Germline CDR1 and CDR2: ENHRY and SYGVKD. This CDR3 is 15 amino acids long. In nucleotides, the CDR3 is TGTGCCATCAGTGAGTCCCCTACAGGATCCTACGAGCAGTACTTC. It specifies CAISESPTGSYEQYF.

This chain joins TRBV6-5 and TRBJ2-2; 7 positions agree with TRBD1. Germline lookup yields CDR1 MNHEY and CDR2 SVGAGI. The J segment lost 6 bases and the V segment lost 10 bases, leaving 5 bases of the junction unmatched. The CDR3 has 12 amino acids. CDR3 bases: TGTGCCACCACAGGGGCGCCCGGGGAGCTGTTTTTT. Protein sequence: CATTGAPGELFF.

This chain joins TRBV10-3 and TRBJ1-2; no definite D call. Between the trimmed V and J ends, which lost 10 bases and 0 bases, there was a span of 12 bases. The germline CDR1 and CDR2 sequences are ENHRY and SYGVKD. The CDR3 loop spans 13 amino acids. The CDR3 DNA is TGTGCCACCCTGCCGGGTCCTAACTATGGCTACACCTTC. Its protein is CATLPGPNYGYTF.